This paragraph reports one T cell receptor (beta chain). Its matching antigen is unknown. Healthy Caucasian individuals from Russia aged roughly 6 to 90 served as donors. The extraction recovered at least 5.5 micrograms of total RNA per sample. CDR1 and CDR2 from the germline V gene are LNHNV and YYDKDF (reference sequence). The trim removed 3 bases at V and 3 bases at J, leaving 5 bases unmatched. The CDR3 extends over 15 amino acids. The second PCR ran about 6 to 12 cycles with a sample-barcoded 5' primer and J-beta primers. Each CDR3 protein gets one entry after TCRdb re-called the 5' RACE reads with MiXCR. The sample includes roughly 1.6 million distinct CDR3 sequences, roughly 30% of them seen just once. This sample is part of a study of blood T cells in healthy people across ages. Findings of the study overall: With naive T cell percentage, TCR beta diversity showed a strong correlation. What prevented conclusive comparison of naive and antigen-experienced cells was that PBMCs were unsorted.

This sequence originates from a woman aged 30 to 39 in good health. The specimen was blood. The V and J genes are TRBV15 and TRBJ2-7, with 10 bases identical to TRBD2. The CDR3 coding sequence is TGTGCCACCAGCAGCGGCTTAGCGGGGGGCTACGAGCAGTACTTC. Amino acids: CATSSGLAGGYEQYF.